This T cell receptor (beta chain) was profiled in a study of blood T cell repertoires in COVID-19. Study information: There were acute and convalescent COVID-19 samples, and they came from the United States, Italy and Spain. PBMCs, B-cell-depleted T cells, or T cells provided the cDNA or gDNA that made up the material.

Study processing details: Amplification from reference gene primers served as the basis for estimated nucleated cell counts. Method: immunoSEQ multiplex PCR; TCRdb's copy keeps in-frame clones and lacks some. V, J and clone size were drawn from that table, and D and trimming were deduced from the DNA. The top ten clones hold 7.5% to 9% of a sample with more than 65,000 clones, around nine tenths of them seen once. Looked up from germline, CDR1 is SGHRS and CDR2 is YFSETQ. V was shortened by 0 bases and J by 4 bases, with 22 bases between the two germline ends. The CDR3 length is 18 residues. Sequencing input: peripheral blood. The sequence was collected from a human donor in a cohort sampled during active COVID-19. The chain uses TRBV5-1 and TRBJ1-1, with a tentative D call TRBD1 (6 bases). The CDR3 bases are TGCGCCAGCAGCTTGGTTGAAGGCAGGGGTTCCGTCGGCACTGAAGCTTTCTTT. This sequence encodes CASSLVEGRGSVGTEAFF.